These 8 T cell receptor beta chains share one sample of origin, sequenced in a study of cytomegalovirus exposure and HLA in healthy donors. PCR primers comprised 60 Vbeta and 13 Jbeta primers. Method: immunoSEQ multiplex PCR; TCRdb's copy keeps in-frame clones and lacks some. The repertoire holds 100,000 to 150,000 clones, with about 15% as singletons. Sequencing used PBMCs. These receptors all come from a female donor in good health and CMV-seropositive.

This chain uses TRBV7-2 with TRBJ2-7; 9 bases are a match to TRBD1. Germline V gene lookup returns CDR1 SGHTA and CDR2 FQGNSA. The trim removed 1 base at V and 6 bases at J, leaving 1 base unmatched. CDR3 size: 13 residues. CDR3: CASSLGTGAEQYF. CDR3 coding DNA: TGTGCCAGCAGCTTAGGGACAGGGGCCGAGCAGTACTTC.

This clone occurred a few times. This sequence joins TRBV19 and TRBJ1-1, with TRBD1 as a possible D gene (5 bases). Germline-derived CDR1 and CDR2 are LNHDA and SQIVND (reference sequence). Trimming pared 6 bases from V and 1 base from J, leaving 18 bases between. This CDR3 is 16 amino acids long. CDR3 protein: CASRDPEGRPNTEAFF. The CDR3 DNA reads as TGTGCCAGTAGGGACCCGGAGGGACGGCCGAACACTGAAGCTTTCTTT.

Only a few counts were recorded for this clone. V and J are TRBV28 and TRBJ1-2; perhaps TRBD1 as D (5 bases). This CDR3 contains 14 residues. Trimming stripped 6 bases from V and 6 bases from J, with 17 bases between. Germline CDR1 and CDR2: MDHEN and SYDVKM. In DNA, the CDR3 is TGTGCCAGCAGAACCCCCCTCAGGGCAGATGGCTACACCTTC. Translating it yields CASRTPLRADGYTF.

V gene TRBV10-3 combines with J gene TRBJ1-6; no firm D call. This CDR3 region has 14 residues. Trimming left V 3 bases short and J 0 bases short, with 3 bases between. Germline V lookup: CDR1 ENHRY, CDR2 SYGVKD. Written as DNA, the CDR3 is TGTGCCATCAGTGACAGCTCCTATAATTCACCCCTCCACTTT. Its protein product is CAISDSSYNSPLHF.

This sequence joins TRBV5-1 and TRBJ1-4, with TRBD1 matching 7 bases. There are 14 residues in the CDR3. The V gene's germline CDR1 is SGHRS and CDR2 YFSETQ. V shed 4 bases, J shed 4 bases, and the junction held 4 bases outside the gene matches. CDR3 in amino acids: CASSGGTVNEKLFF. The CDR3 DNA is TGCGCCAGCAGCGGGGGGACAGTTAATGAAAAACTGTTTTTT.

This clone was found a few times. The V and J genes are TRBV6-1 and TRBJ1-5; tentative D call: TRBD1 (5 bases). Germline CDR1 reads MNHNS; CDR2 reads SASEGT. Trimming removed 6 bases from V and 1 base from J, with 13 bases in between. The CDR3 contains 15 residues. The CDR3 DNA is TGTGCCAGCAGCGGGGGTTTAGGAAGCAATCAGCCCCAGCATTTT. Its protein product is CASSGGLGSNQPQHF.

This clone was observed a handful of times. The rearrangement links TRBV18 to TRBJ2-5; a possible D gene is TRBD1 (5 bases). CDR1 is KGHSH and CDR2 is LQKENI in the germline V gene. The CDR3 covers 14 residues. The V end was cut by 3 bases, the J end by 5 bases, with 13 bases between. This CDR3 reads CASSPQTARETQYF. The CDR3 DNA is TGTGCCAGCTCACCTCAGACAGCACGCGAGACCCAGTACTTC. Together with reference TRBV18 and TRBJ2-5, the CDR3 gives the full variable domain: NAGVMQNPRHLVRRRGQEARLRCSPMKGHSHVYWYRQLPEEGLKFMVYLQKENIIDESGMPKERFSAEFPKEGPSILRIQQVVRGDSAAYFCASSPQTARETQYFGPGTRLLVL.

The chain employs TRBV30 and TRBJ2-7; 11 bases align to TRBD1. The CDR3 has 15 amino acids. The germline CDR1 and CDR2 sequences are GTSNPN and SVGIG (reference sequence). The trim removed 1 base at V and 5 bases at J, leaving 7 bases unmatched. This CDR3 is CAWSGGTGGGHEQYF. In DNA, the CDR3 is TGTGCCTGGAGTGGAGGGACAGGGGGAGGCCACGAGCAGTACTTC.